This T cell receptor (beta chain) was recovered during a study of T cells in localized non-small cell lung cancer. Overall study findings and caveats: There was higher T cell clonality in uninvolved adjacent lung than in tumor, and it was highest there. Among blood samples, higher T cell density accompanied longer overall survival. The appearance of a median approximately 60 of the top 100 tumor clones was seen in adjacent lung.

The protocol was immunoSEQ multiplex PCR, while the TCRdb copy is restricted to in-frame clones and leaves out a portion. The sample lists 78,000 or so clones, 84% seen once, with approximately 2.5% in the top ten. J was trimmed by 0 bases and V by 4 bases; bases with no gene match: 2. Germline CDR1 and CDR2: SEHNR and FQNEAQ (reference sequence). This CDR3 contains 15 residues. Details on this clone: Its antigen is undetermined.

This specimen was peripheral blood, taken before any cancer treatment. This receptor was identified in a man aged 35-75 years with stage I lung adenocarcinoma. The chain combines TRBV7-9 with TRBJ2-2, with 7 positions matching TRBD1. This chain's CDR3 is CASSYGTANTGELFF. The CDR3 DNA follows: TGTGCCAGCAGCTACGGGACAGCGAACACCGGGGAGCTGTTTTTT.